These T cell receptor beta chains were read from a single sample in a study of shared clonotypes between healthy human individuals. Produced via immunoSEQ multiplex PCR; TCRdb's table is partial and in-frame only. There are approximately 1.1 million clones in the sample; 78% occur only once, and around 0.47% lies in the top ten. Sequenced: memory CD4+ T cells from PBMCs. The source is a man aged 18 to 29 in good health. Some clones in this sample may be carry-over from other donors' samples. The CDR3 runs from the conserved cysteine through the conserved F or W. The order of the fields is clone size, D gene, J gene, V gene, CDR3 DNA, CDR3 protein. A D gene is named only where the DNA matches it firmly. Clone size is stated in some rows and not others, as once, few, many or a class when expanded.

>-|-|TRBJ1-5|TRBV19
TGTGCCAGTAGTCTGGGGCGAGCCCAGCATTTT
CASSLGRAQHF
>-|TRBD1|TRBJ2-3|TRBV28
TGTGCCAGCACCTACGGAGACAGGGTGACAGATACGCAGTATTTT
CASTYGDRVTDTQYF
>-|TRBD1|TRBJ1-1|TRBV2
TGTGCCAGCCAAAGGGACAGGGTCACTGAAGCTTTCTTT
CASQRDRVTEAFF
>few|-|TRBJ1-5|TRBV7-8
TGTGCCAGCAGTCAGCACCAGGGGTTGGAACAGCCCCAGCATTTT
CASSQHQGLEQPQHF
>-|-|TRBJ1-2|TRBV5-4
TGTGCCAGCTCAACCAACTCCTATGGCTACACCTTC
CASSTNSYGYTF
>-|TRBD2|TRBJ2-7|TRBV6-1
TGTGCCAGCAGTGAAGGGGGGGGAAGGGCGGAGCAGTACTTC
CASSEGGGRAEQYF
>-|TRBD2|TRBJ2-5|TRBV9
TGTGCCAGCAGCGTTAGCGGGAGTCGGTCAGAGACCCAGTACTTC
CASSVSGSRSETQYF
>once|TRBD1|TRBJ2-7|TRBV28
TGTGCCAGCAGTTTAAATACAGGGGCGGTCTACGAGCAGTACTTC
CASSLNTGAVYEQYF
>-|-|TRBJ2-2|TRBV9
TGTGCCAGCGACCCTGGAGACTCGAAACCCGGGGAGCTGTTTTTT
CASDPGDSKPGELFF
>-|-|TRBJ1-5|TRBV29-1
TGCAGCGTACTACCGGGATTCAATCAGCCCCAGCATTTT
CSVLPGFNQPQHF
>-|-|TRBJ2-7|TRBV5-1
TGCGCCAGCAGCTTGCAAGGGGGAGGCTACGAGCAGTACTTC
CASSLQGGGYEQYF
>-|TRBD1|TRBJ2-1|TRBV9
TGTGCCAGCACCCGGGACAGGCGAAATGAGCAGTTCTTC
CASTRDRRNEQFF
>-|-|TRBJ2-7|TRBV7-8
TGTGCCAGCAGCTTAGAAGTAGCCTACGAGCAGTACTTC
CASSLEVAYEQYF
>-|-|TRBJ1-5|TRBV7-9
TGTGCCAGCAGCTTTGACGGCTATTATCAGCCCCAGCATTTT
CASSFDGYYQPQHF
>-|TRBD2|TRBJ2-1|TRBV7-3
TGTGCCAGCAGCTCCATGGGACTAGCGGGAGGAGGGTACAATGAGCAGTTCTTC
CASSSMGLAGGGYNEQFF
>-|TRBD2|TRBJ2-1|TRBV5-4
TGTGCCAGCAGCTTGGGTCTAGCGGGAGCCTACAATGAGCAGTTCTTC
CASSLGLAGAYNEQFF
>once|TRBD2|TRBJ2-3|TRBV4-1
TGCGCCAGCAGCCCCTTAGCGGGAGGCGTCACAGATACGCAGTATTTT
CASSPLAGGVTDTQYF